This TCR beta chain came from a study of T cell changes during pregnancy in multiple sclerosis. Here immunoSEQ multiplex PCR was the method, and the copy in TCRdb shows in-frame clones only, minus some. The top ten clones hold 9% to 10% of a sample with roughly 15,000 clones, about 83% of them seen once. This clone has just one count. The sample in question was CD8+ T cells from peripheral blood mononuclear cells, obtained in the second trimester of pregnancy. This clonotype was obtained from a female donor in good health, enrolled as a control in a pregnancy study.

The CDR3 here is CATAAGPYEQYF. CDR3 nucleotide sequence: TGTGCTACAGCGGCAGGCCCCTACGAGCAGTACTTC. J is TRBJ2-7 and V is TRBV19, with D perhaps TRBD2 (5 bases). Germline values: CDR1 LNHDA, CDR2 SQIVND (reference sequence). The CDR3 is 12 residues long. Based on the CDR3 plus reference TRBV19 and TRBJ2-7, the full variable domain is DGGITQSPKYLFRKEGQNVTLSCEQNLNHDAMYWYRQDPGQGLRLIYYSQIVNDFQKGDIAEGYSVSREKKESFPLTVTSAQKNPTAFYLCATAAGPYEQYFGPGTRLTVT.